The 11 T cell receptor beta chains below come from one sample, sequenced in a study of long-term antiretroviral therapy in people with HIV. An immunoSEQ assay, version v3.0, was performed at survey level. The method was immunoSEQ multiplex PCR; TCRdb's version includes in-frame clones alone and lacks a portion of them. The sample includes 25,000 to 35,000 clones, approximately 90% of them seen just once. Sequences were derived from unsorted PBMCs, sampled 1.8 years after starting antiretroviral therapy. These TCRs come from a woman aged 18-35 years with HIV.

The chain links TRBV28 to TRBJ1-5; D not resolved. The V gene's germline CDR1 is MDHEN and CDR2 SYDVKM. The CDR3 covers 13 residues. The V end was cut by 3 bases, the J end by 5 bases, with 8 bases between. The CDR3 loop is CASSLESYQPQHF. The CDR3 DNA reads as TGTGCCAGCAGTTTGGAATCATATCAGCCCCAGCATTTT.

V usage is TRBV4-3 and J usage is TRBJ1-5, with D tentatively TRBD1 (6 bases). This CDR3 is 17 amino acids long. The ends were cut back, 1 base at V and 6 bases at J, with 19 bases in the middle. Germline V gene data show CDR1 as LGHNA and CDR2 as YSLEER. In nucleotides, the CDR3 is TGCGCCAGCAGCCAAGTGATGGGCTCGGGGGGCGGTCAGCCCCAGCATTTT. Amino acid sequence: CASSQVMGSGGGQPQHF.

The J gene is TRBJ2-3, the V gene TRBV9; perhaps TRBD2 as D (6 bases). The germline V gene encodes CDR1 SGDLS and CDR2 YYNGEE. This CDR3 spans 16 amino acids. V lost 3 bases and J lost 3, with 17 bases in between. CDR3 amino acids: CASSDADGSGTDTQYF. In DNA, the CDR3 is TGTGCCAGCAGCGACGCGGACGGGAGTGGAACAGATACGCAGTATTTT.

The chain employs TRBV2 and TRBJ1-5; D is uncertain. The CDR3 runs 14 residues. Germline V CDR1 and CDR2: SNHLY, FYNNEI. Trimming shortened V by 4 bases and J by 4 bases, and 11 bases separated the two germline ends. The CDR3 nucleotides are TGTGCCAGCAGTGGGACGAGGGAGAATCAGCCCCAGCATTTT. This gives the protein CASSGTRENQPQHF. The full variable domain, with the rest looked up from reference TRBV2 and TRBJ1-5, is EPEVTQTPSHQVTQMGQEVILRCVPISNHLYFYWYRQILGQKVEFLVSFYNNEISEKSEIFDDQFSVERPDGSNFTLKIRSTKLEDSAMYFCASSGTRENQPQHFGDGTRLSIL.

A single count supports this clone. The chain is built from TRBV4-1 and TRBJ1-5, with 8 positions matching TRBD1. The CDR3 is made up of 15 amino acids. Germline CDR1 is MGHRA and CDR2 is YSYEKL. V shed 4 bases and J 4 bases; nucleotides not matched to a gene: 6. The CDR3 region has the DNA TGCGCCAGCAGCCTCTCGGACAGGGCTAATCAGCCCCAGCATTTT. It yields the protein CASSLSDRANQPQHF.

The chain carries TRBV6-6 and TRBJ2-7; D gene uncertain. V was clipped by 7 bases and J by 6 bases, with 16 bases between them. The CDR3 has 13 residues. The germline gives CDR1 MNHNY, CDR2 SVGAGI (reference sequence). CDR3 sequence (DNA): TGTGCCAGCACCTACGGGCTCGGTGGCGAGCAGTACTTC. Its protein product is CASTYGLGGEQYF.

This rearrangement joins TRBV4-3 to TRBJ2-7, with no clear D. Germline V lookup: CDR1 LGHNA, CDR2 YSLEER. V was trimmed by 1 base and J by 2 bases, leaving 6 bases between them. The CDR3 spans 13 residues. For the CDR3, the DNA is TGCGCCAGCAGCCAAGGGCCAGCCTACGAGCAGTACTTC. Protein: CASSQGPAYEQYF.

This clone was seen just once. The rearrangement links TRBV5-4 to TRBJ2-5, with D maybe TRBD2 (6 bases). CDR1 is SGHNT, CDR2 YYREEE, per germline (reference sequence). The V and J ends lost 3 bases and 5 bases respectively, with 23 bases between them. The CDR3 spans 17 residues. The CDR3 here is CASSSTGTRGGSETQYF. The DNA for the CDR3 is TGTGCCAGCAGCTCAACTGGGACTCGAGGAGGCAGCGAGACCCAGTACTTC.

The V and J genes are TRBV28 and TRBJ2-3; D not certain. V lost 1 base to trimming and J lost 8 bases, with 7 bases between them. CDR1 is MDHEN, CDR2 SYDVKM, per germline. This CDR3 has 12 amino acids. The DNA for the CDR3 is TGTGCCAGCAGTTTATCTTCGGGTACGCAGTATTTT. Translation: CASSLSSGTQYF.

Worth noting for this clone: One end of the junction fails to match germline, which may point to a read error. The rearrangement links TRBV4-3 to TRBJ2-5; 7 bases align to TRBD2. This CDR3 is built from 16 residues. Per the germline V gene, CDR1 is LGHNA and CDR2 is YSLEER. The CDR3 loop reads CASSPVGGTAQETQYF. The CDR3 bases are TGCGCCAGCAGCCCCGTGGGGGGGACTGCACAAGAAACCCAGTACTTC.

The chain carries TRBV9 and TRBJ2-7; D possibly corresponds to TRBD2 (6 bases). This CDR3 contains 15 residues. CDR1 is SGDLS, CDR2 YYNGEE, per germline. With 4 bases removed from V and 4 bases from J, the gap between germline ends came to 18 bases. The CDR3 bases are TGTGCCAGCAGCCAAGGAGCGGGTAGGGGATACGAGCAGTACTTC. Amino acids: CASSQGAGRGYEQYF.